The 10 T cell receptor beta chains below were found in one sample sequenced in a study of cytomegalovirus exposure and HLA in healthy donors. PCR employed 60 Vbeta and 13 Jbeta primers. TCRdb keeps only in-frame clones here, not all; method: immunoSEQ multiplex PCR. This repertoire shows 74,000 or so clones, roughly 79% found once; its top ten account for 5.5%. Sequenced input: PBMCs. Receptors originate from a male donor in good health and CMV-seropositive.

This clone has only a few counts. For the CDR3, the DNA is TGTGCCAGCAGGTACGTAACAGGCTCTGGAAACACCATATATTTT. Encoded protein: CASRYVTGSGNTIYF. V usage is TRBV6-6 and J usage is TRBJ1-3; tentatively, D is TRBD1 (5 bases). The germline V gene encodes CDR1 MNHNY and CDR2 SVGAGI (reference sequence). The CDR3 spans 15 residues. The germline V and J ends were trimmed by 6 bases and 0 bases, with 12 bases remaining between them.

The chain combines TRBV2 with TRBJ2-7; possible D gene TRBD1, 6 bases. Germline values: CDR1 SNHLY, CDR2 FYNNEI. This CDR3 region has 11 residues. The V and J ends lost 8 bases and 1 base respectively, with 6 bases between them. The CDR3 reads CASGQSYEQYF. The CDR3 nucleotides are TGTGCCAGCGGACAGTCCTACGAGCAGTACTTC. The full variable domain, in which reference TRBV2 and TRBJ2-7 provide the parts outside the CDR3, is EPEVTQTPSHQVTQMGQEVILRCVPISNHLYFYWYRQILGQKVEFLVSFYNNEISEKSEIFDDQFSVERPDGSNFTLKIRSTKLEDSAMYFCASGQSYEQYFGPGTRLTVT.

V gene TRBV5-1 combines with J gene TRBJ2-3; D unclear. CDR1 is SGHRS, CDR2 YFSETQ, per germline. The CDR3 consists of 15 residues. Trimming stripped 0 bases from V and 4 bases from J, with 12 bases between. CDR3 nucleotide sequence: TGCGCCAGCAGCTTGGCGGTAAAGGCGGCAGATACGCAGTATTTT. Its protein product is CASSLAVKAADTQYF. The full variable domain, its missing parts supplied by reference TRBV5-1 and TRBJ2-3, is KAGVTQTPRYLIKTRGQQVTLSCSPISGHRSVSWYQQTPGQGLQFLFEYFSETQRNKGNFPGRFSGRQFSNSRSEMNVSTLELGDSALYLCASSLAVKAADTQYFGPGTRLTVL.

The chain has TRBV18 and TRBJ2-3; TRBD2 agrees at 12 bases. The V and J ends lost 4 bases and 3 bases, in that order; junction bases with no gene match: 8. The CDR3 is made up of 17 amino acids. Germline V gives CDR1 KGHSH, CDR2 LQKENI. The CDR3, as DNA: TGTGCCAGCTCACAAAACGCCCTAGCGGGGGGGACAGATACGCAGTATTTT. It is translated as CASSQNALAGGTDTQYF.

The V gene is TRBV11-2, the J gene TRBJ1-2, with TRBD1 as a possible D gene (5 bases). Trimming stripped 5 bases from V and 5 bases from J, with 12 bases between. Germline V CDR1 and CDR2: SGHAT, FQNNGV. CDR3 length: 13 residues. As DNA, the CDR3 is TGTGCCAGCAGCGCAGGGTTACGGTATGGCTACACCTTC. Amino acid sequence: CASSAGLRYGYTF.

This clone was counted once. The CDR3 DNA follows: TGTGCTAGTGGCCCCAGCGGGCTCTACAATGAGCAGTTCTTC. Its protein is CASGPSGLYNEQFF. The chain carries TRBV12-5 and TRBJ2-1; maybe TRBD2 (6 bases). The CDR3 loop spans 14 amino acids. The germline gives CDR1 LGHNT, CDR2 FRNRAP. V lost 6 bases and J lost 3, with 12 bases in between.

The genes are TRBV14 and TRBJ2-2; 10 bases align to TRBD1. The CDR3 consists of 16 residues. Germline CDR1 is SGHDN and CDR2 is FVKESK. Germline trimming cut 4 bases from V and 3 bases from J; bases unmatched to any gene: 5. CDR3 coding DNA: TGTGCCAGCAGCCTTTCGGGACAGGGGTACACCGGGGAGCTGTTTTTT. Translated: CASSLSGQGYTGELFF. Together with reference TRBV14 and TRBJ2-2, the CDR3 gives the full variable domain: EAGVTQFPSHSVIEKGQTVTLRCDPISGHDNLYWYRRVMGKEIKFLLHFVKESKQDESGMPNNRFLAERTGGTYSTLKVQPAELEDSGVYFCASSLSGQGYTGELFFGEGSRLTVL.

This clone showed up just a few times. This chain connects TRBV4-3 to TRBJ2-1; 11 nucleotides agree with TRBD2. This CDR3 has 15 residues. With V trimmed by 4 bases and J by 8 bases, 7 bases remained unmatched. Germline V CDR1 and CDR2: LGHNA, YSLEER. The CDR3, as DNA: TGCGCCAGCAGCCCCCGACTAGCGGGGAGCCATGAGCAGTTCTTC. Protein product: CASSPRLAGSHEQFF.

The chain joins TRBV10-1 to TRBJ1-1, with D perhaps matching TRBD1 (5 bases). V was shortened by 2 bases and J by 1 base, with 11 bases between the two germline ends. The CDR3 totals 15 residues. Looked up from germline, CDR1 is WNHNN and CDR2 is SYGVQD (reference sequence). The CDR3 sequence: CASSERQGGNTEAFF. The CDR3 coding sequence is TGCGCCAGCAGTGAGAGGCAGGGAGGGAACACTGAAGCTTTCTTT.

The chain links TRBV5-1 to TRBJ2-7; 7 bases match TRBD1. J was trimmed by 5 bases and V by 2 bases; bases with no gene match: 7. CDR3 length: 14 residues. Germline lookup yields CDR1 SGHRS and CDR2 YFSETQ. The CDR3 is CASSFGTVVHEQYF. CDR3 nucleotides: TGCGCCAGCAGCTTCGGGACAGTGGTCCACGAGCAGTACTTC.